This entry describes one T cell receptor beta chain. Its antigen is not known. TCRdb recomputed calls from the RT-PCR reads with MiXCR, one row per CDR3 protein. The sample carries about 650,000 distinct CDR3 sequences, 11% to 15% recorded once. Germline CDR1 is SGHTA and CDR2 is FQGTGA. V shed 5 bases, J shed 2 bases, and the junction held 5 bases outside the gene matches. This CDR3 region has 15 residues. The record originates from a study of response to subunit inactivated influenza vaccine. Points from the study as a whole: Seasonal influenza vaccination, on each occasion, was suggested by the authors to recruit few new T cells.

The sequence came from a middle-aged man who received an inactivated influenza vaccine. The source was PBMCs from blood, collected about 14 days before vaccination. The chain employs TRBV7-3 and TRBJ2-1, with 8 bases lining up with TRBD2. CDR3 sequence reads: CASSRGGRTYNEQFF. In DNA form, the CDR3 reads TGTGCCAGCAGCCGGGGGGGGAGGACCTACAATGAGCAGTTCTTC.